This T cell receptor beta chain was recorded in a study of blood T cell repertoires in COVID-19. In the study overall: Material from acute and convalescent COVID-19 was sourced from the United States, Italy and Spain. PBMCs, B-cell-depleted T cells, or T cells were the source of the cDNA or gDNA that made up the material.

Per the study methods: The authors estimated nucleated cell counts from reference gene primer amplification. Profiling relied on immunoSEQ multiplex PCR, and the TCRdb table lists in-frame clones only, not all of them. V and J calls and clone size are as listed in that table; D and trimming were resolved from the DNA. The sample yields around 200,000 clones, 70% to 90% seen once. The sample comprised peripheral blood. The receptor comes from a human donor with active or convalescent COVID-19. The donor label of this sample is uncertain.

CDR3: CASSLDRGLAGGSYNEQFF. The CDR3 bases are TGTGCCAGCAGCTTAGATCGGGGACTAGCGGGGGGGTCCTACAATGAGCAGTTCTTC. This chain joins TRBV11-2 and TRBJ2-1; 16 nucleotides line up with TRBD2. This CDR3 comprises 19 residues. V shed 0 bases, J shed 1 base, and the junction held 3 bases outside the gene matches. Per germline, CDR1 SGHAT and CDR2 FQNNGV.